The present entry profiles one TCR beta chain with its context. Its specificity is unknown. Profiling relied on immunoSEQ multiplex PCR, and the TCRdb table lists in-frame clones only, not all of them. There are about 5,300 clones in the sample; approximately 61% occur only once, and around 40% lies in the top ten. CDR1 MNHEY and CDR2 SMNVEV come from the germline V gene (reference sequence). The length of the CDR3 is 13 residues. J gave up 6 bases and V 6 bases, and 8 bases lay outside the gene matches. This sample is part of a study of CD8 T cell repertoires and HIV-1 epitope variants. Study summary: Epitopes were three Gag families plus Nef HW9 and YT9. An approximately 10-day culture received IL-2, IL-7 and IL-15 on days 3 and 7.

The J gene is TRBJ2-7, the V gene TRBV27; 7 nucleotides line up with TRBD1. This clonotype was obtained from a male donor with HIV. The sequencing input was cultured CD8+ T cells derived from PBMCs. In DNA, the CDR3 is TGTGCCAGCAGCATTTACAGGGGAAGCGAGCAGTACTTC. Its protein is CASSIYRGSEQYF.